This T cell receptor beta chain was recorded in a study of Ad26.COV2.S vaccination and SARS-CoV-2 variants (dated by TCRdb to the early 2020s). Some background on the complete study: Vaccine-arm donors came from COV1001, a multicentre, randomized, double-blind, placebo-controlled phase I-IIa trial of Ad26.COV2.S in healthy adults. A total of approximately 30 samples were included in the TCR-sequenced set, comprising around 19 Ad26.COV2.S vaccine recipients, 5 placebo recipients and 8 SARS-CoV-2 convalescent individuals. TCRbeta repertoire sequencing served as the tool for gauging how specific and how broad the SARS-CoV-2-reactive T cell receptors were following Ad26.COV2.S vaccination. Throughout the experiments and outcome assessment, investigators stayed blinded to trial group allocation. Ad26.COV2.S was administered intramuscularly at 5 x 10^10 or 1 x 10^11 viral particles, either as a single shot or as two shots given 56 days apart. Participants in the trial were split at random into five groups of five each, receiving low-dose or high-dose Ad26.COV2.S once or twice, or else placebo on both occasions.

The immunoSEQ Assay was used to sequence TCRbeta CDR3 regions. After extraction, genomic DNA underwent amplification by bias-controlled multiplex PCR, followed by high-throughput sequencing. The paper's processing steps were these. To quantify the absolute abundance of every unique TCRbeta CDR3 region, sequences were collapsed and filtered. T cell fraction was estimated by normalizing TCRbeta template counts to usable DNA, with usable DNA measured through amplification of reference genes found in all nucleated cells. Repertoire TCRs were annotated as SARS-CoV-2-specific when V gene, CDR3 amino acid sequence and J gene were exactly matched to a known reactive TCR set. The reference SARS-CoV-2 TCR set was obtained from MIRA and was filtered for enrichment in COVID-19-positive ImmuneCODE repertoires, whereby public or cross-reactive TCRs were removed. Drawing on the MIRA antigens, annotated TCRs were analysed further at the level of specific ORF or position within ORF. Breadth was defined as annotated unique rearrangements over total unique productive rearrangements; depth was the summed frequency of those rearrangements. Two-sided Wilcoxon rank-sum tests were used to compare TCR breadth between groups. TCRdb carries this immuneACCESS record with in-frame sequences only. Its versions omit some clonotypes, under half of them owing to an unresolved V gene in the studies checked, with the rest unexplained. Clone size and the V and J calls come from that table; the DNA yielded D and trimming. The table for this sample lists approximately 420,000 clones; approximately 90% of them were counted only once. 3.6% of the sample lies in the top ten.

The germline ends are 6 bases apart after V is trimmed by 3 bases and J by 4 bases. The CDR3 holds 12 amino acids from the cysteine to the phenylalanine. Here the CDR3 DNA is all that survives: 36 bases in frame from base 1. The investigation overall reported the following: After vaccination, spike-specific CD8+ and CD4+ T cell responses were reported to show substantial breadth. Ad26.COV2.S recipients had higher spike-specific TCR breadth than placebo recipients (P = 0.0014). Comparable non-spike TCR breadth was observed between vaccine and placebo recipients, consistent with only spike being contained in the vaccine. The study was not powered for comparison of responses between vaccine doses or regimens. It was noted by the authors that total T cell responses may have been underestimated by the TCR breadth and depth analyses.

The treatment or condition label on this specimen signifies: 15 to 20 received Ad26.COV2.S at low or high dose, single or two shots; roughly five received placebo; per-sample allocation not given. For vaccine and placebo recipients, the sequenced repertoires came from samples collected on day 63 after the first injection. Cohort 1b enrolled some 25 adults aged 18-55 years at a single site in Boston, USA, between 29 July and 7 August 2020. Ad26.COV2.S consisted of a replication-incompetent adenovirus type 26 vector by which a prefusion-stabilized SARS-CoV-2 spike protein from the original Wuhan strain was expressed. Comment on this clone: What this receptor recognizes is not known. No base qualities exist here, and no much larger clone lies one base off it.

This clonotype was obtained from a person aged 18-60 years who received the Ad26.COV2.S COVID-19 vaccine or a placebo. The sample consisted of peripheral blood, taken in a trial of Ad26.COV2.S vaccine versus placebo. Recombination connected TRBV12-3 or TRBV12-4 to TRBJ1-2; no D gene call is confident. CDR3 reads: CASSFHSYGYTF. Read as DNA, the sequence is TGTGCCAGCAGTTTTCACAGCTATGGCTACACCTTC.